Following are 23 T cell receptor beta chains from one sample sequenced in a study of early T cells in non-severe SARS-CoV-2 infection. TCRdb called the 5' RACE reads again in MiXCR, with one record for every CDR3 protein. The data contain tens of thousands of distinct CDR3 sequences, approximately 11% of them singletons. The specimen was whole blood. Source of these receptors: an adult who was a healthcare worker with PCR-confirmed SARS-CoV-2 infection or an uninfected control (not recorded which).

The sample holds many counts of this clonotype. V and J are TRBV12-3 or TRBV12-4 and TRBJ1-1; D remains unclear. Trimming stripped 3 bases from V and 1 base from J, with 12 bases between. The CDR3 length is 15 residues. CDR3 in amino acids: CASSFLTRWNTEAFF. Written as DNA, the CDR3 is TGTGCCAGCAGTTTTTTAACGAGGTGGAACACTGAAGCTTTCTTT.

At least ten counts were recorded for this clonotype. V and J are TRBV7-8 and TRBJ2-1; TRBD1 matches at 10 bases. CDR1 and CDR2 (germline): SGHVS, FQNEAQ. The J segment lost 9 bases and the V segment lost 6 bases, leaving 2 bases of the junction unmatched. The CDR3 has 12 amino acids. The CDR3, as DNA: TGTGCCAGCAGGACAGGGGGCGGTGAGCAGTTCTTC. Translating gives CASRTGGGEQFF.

The V and J genes are TRBV29-1 and TRBJ2-2, with 9 bases fitting TRBD1. V lost 4 bases, J lost 3 bases, and 6 bases stayed unmatched. Per germline, CDR1 SQVTM and CDR2 ANQGSEA. The CDR3 extends over 15 amino acids. The DNA for the CDR3 is TGCAGCGTTGCGGGACAGGGAGGTTACACCGGGGAGCTGTTTTTT. Its translation is CSVAGQGGYTGELFF.

The chain combines TRBV10-3 with TRBJ2-7; perhaps TRBD2 as D (6 bases). Per germline, CDR1 ENHRY and CDR2 SYGVKD. This CDR3 contains 16 residues. Trimming took off 4 bases at V and 3 bases at J, with 19 bases between the two ends. The CDR3 coding sequence is TGTGCCATCAGTGGCATCCGGGCTAGCGCCAGCTACGAGCAGTACTTC. Translating gives CAISGIRASASYEQYF.

This clonotype has ten or more counts. The genes are TRBV27 and TRBJ1-1; D is perhaps TRBD1 (5 bases). Per the germline V gene, CDR1 is MNHEY and CDR2 is SMNVEV (reference sequence). V was cut by 7 bases and J by 1 base, with 16 bases left in between. The CDR3 has 15 residues. The CDR3 spells CASNVGRGGNTEAFF. Written as DNA, the CDR3 is TGTGCCAGCAATGTGGGGCGGGGAGGGAACACTGAAGCTTTCTTT.

This clonotype was detected only a few times. The rearrangement links TRBV7-9 to TRBJ1-1, with D tentatively TRBD1 (5 bases). The V and J ends lost 5 bases and 8 bases respectively, with 15 bases between them. The CDR3 consists of 13 residues. CDR1 is SEHNR and CDR2 is FQNEAQ in the germline V gene (reference sequence). Written as DNA, the CDR3 is TGTGCCAGCAGCACTTATTCCGGGGGGGAAGCTTTCTTT. Its protein is CASSTYSGGEAFF. Full variable domain (remainder filled in from reference TRBV7-9 and TRBJ1-1): DTGVSQNPRHKITKRGQNVTFRCDPISEHNRLYWYRQTLGQGPEFLTYFQNEAQLEKSRLLSDRFSAERPKGSFSTLEIQRTEQGDSAMYLCASSTYSGGEAFFGQGTRLTVV.

This clonotype was seen a handful of times. The chain is built from TRBV10-2 and TRBJ2-1; tentatively, D is TRBD2 (6 bases). This CDR3 is 10 amino acids long. In germline, CDR1 is WSHSY, CDR2 SAAADI. Trimming pared 6 bases from V and 10 bases from J, leaving 7 bases between. The CDR3 loop reads CASSGLEQFF. CDR3 bases: TGCGCCAGCAGCGGACTAGAGCAGTTCTTC.

This clonotype has ten or more counts. The chain is built from TRBV19 and TRBJ2-1, with 7 bases matching TRBD2. CDR3 size: 17 residues. Trimming removed 7 bases from V and 2 bases from J; junction bases left unmatched: 14. Germline-derived CDR1 and CDR2 are LNHDA and SQIVND (reference sequence). The CDR3 spells CASTSILGSGTYNEQFF. The CDR3 DNA reads TGTGCCAGTACCAGTATATTGGGGAGCGGGACCTACAATGAGCAGTTCTTC.

The chain links TRBV28 to TRBJ2-5; D is possibly TRBD2 (5 bases). This CDR3 has 12 residues. The V end was cut by 6 bases, the J end by 9 bases, with 14 bases between. Germline V gives CDR1 MDHEN, CDR2 SYDVKM. The CDR3 coding sequence is TGTGCCAGCAGCCCACAGCGGCCCCCCCAGTACTTC. It translates to CASSPQRPPQYF.

The V call is TRBV14, the J call TRBJ1-4; possibly TRBD1 for D (5 bases). V was clipped by 0 bases and J by 5 bases, with 13 bases between them. This CDR3 region has 16 residues. Germline V gives CDR1 SGHDN, CDR2 FVKESK. CDR3 nucleotides: TGTGCCAGCAGCCAAGACTCGGCCCGGGGCAATGAAAAACTGTTTTTT. It translates to CASSQDSARGNEKLFF. Supplemented by reference TRBV14 and TRBJ1-4, the full variable domain reads EAGVTQFPSHSVIEKGQTVTLRCDPISGHDNLYWYRRVMGKEIKFLLHFVKESKQDESGMPNNRFLAERTGGTYSTLKVQPAELEDSGVYFCASSQDSARGNEKLFFGSGTQLSVL.

This clonotype was seen a few times. The chain has TRBV7-9 and TRBJ1-5, with D unresolved. Trimming pared 5 bases from V and 9 bases from J, leaving 11 bases between. CDR1 is SEHNR and CDR2 is FQNEAQ in the germline V gene (reference sequence). The CDR3 runs to 12 residues. The CDR3 reads CASSRTVGPQHF. For the CDR3, the DNA is TGTGCCAGCAGCCGAACGGTTGGGCCCCAGCATTTT.

The chain combines TRBV2 with TRBJ2-7, with TRBD2 matching 7 bases. Trimming cost V 11 bases and J 2 bases; bases outside gene matches: 9. Germline values: CDR1 SNHLY, CDR2 FYNNEI. This CDR3 has 13 residues. This CDR3 is CAATGGFTYEQYF. As DNA, the CDR3 is TGTGCCGCGACGGGGGGATTCACCTACGAGCAGTACTTC.

V usage is TRBV20-1 and J usage is TRBJ2-1, with TRBD2 as a possible D gene (5 bases). V was cut by 2 bases and J by 8 bases, with 13 bases left in between. From germline, CDR1 is DFQATT and CDR2 SNEGSKA (reference sequence). The CDR3 contains 13 residues. The CDR3 protein is CSARRGGIYEQFF. The CDR3 bases are TGCAGTGCTAGACGCGGAGGCATCTATGAGCAGTTCTTC.

The J gene is TRBJ2-7, the V gene TRBV5-8, with D possibly matching TRBD2 (5 bases). Germline V CDR1 and CDR2: SGHTS, YDEGEE. This CDR3 region has 14 residues. The V and J ends lost 2 bases and 3 bases respectively, with 12 bases between them. The CDR3 loop reads CASSLSRGRYEQYF. The CDR3 DNA reads TGTGCCAGCAGCTTATCCCGGGGTCGCTACGAGCAGTACTTC.

The sample holds a few counts of this clonotype. The V gene is TRBV7-9, the J gene TRBJ2-3, with D unclear. The CDR3 spans 13 residues. V was shortened by 4 bases and J by 9 bases, with 14 bases between the two germline ends. Germline CDR1 and CDR2: SEHNR and FQNEAQ (reference sequence). The CDR3 DNA reads as TGTGCCAGCAGCTATAGCCGGTCTGGCACGCAGTATTTT. As protein: CASSYSRSGTQYF.

As for this clonotype: A much more abundant neighbour one base away suggests this may be a read error. The rearrangement uses TRBV24-1 and TRBJ2-3; D ambiguous. CDR3 length equals 13 residues. CDR1 and CDR2 from the germline V gene are KGHDR and SFDVKD. The CDR3 DNA sequence: TGTCCCACCAGTGATTTGTTAGCCGATACGCAGTATTTT. Amino acid sequence: CPTSDLLADTQYF.

This clonotype occurred many times. This chain connects TRBV3-2 to TRBJ2-1; the table's D call of TRBD2 was not tested on the DNA. TRBV3-2 is classified as a pseudogene. The CDR3 totals 14 residues. As DNA, the CDR3 is TGTGCCAGCAGCCAAGGGCTCCCAAGCGGGAGCCAGTTCTTC. Its protein is CASSQGLPSGSQFF.

This clonotype was observed at least ten times. The chain combines TRBV29-1 with TRBJ1-4; no clear D gene. Trimming left V 4 bases short and J 5 bases short, with 8 bases between. This CDR3 spans 12 amino acids. CDR1 and CDR2 (germline): SQVTM, ANQGSEA. DNA for the CDR3: TGCAGCGTTGCTGATAGGAATGAAAAACTGTTTTTT. It yields the protein CSVADRNEKLFF.

This clonotype has only a few counts. The chain couples TRBV7-6 to TRBJ1-2; 7 nucleotides match TRBD1. The germline V gene has CDR1 SGHVS and CDR2 FNYEAQ. There are 19 residues in the CDR3. Trimming cost V 5 bases and J 1 base; bases outside gene matches: 19. CDR3 coding DNA: TGTGCCAGCAGCCCAGCCATATCCGACAGGGAGGAGGTTAACTATGGCTACACCTTC. It translates to CASSPAISDREEVNYGYTF.

This chain connects TRBV7-3 to TRBJ2-1; 7 nucleotides line up with TRBD2. The CDR3 has 15 amino acids. Germline CDR1 reads SGHTA; CDR2 reads FQGTGA. J gave up 8 bases and V 4 bases, and 11 bases lay outside the gene matches. DNA of the CDR3: TGTGCCAGCAGCTCCCGGACTAGTCCGGTGGATGAGCAGTTCTTC. The encoded protein is CASSSRTSPVDEQFF.

This clonotype appeared many times. The chain employs TRBV4-2 and TRBJ2-4; 8 bases fit TRBD2. CDR1 is LGHNA and CDR2 is YNFKEQ in the germline V gene. V gave up 3 bases and J gave up 1 base; unmatched junction bases: 8. The CDR3 spans 17 residues. CDR3 DNA sequence: TGTGCCAGCAGCCAGAATGGACTAGCTGGGGCCAAAAACATTCAGTACTTC. Its translation: CASSQNGLAGAKNIQYF.

The DNA of the CDR3 is TGCGCCAGCAGCCGAAAAGGGGTACCCACTGAAGCTTTCTTT. This translates into CASSRKGVPTEAFF. This chain links TRBV4-3 with TRBJ1-1; tentatively, D is TRBD1 (5 bases). This CDR3 spans 14 amino acids. V dropped 4 bases and J dropped 4 bases, with 13 bases sitting between them. Germline V lookup: CDR1 LGHNA, CDR2 YSLEER.

This clonotype was seen at least ten times. J is TRBJ2-5 and V is TRBV11-2; TRBD2 matches 9 bases. The CDR3 runs to 11 residues. The germline V gene has CDR1 SGHAT and CDR2 FQNNGV. V was pared by 4 bases and J by 13 bases, with 4 bases of the junction left unmatched. The CDR3 loop reads CASSSGLASYF. The DNA of the CDR3 is TGTGCCAGCAGCTCCGGACTAGCGTCGTACTTC. Full variable domain (remainder filled in from reference TRBV11-2 and TRBJ2-5): EAGVAQSPRYKIIEKRQSVAFWCNPISGHATLYWYQQILGQGPKLLIQFQNNGVVDDSQLPKDRFSAERLKGVDSTLKIQPAKLEDSAVYLCASSSGLASYFGPGTRLLVL.